This T cell receptor (beta chain) was captured in a study of cytomegalovirus exposure and HLA in healthy donors. The count of this clone is one. Its antigen is still unknown. General study findings and limits: A highly shared variant cluster was judged a likely technical artifact. A previous analysis found most TCR beta V segments productive roughly 87% or roughly 30% of the time. Sequencing depth roughly uniform across donors was assumed in presence/absence analyses. TCR sequences were mostly rare, though some public TCRs occurred in many donors.

Both 60 Vbeta primers and 13 Jbeta primers went into the PCR. Produced via immunoSEQ multiplex PCR; TCRdb's table is partial and in-frame only. Here the sample spans roughly 300,000 clones, roughly 88% being singletons. From germline, CDR1 is SGDLS and CDR2 YYNGEE. This CDR3 region has 14 residues. The V and J ends lost 0 bases and 8 bases respectively, with 14 bases between them. The sample comprised PBMCs. J is TRBJ1-2 and V is TRBV9, with D uncertain. The receptor comes from a man aged 35 to 55 in good health and CMV-seropositive. The CDR3 sequence: CASSVDSYMGGYTF. CDR3 DNA: TGTGCCAGCAGCGTAGACAGTTATATGGGCGGCTACACCTTC.